This T cell receptor beta chain came from a study of blood T cell repertoires in COVID-19. Assay: immunoSEQ multiplex PCR; the TCRdb copy retains only in-frame clones and omits some. There are roughly 100,000 clones in the sample; 80% to 85% occur only once, and 15% lies in the top ten. This CDR3 is built from 19 residues. J lost 2 bases, V lost 4 bases, and 16 bases had no gene match. The germline gives CDR1 KGHDR, CDR2 SFDVKD. This chain joins TRBV24-1 and TRBJ2-1, with 7 bases fitting TRBD1. The sample comprised peripheral blood. This TCR was sampled from a woman of 80 years or more with acute or convalescent COVID-19. This CDR3 reads CATSDPKRTGTVAYNEQFF. The CDR3 DNA is TGTGCCACCAGTGACCCCAAACGAACCGGGACAGTCGCCTACAATGAGCAGTTCTTC.